This TCR beta chain was documented in a study of T cell responses to AZD1222 COVID-19 vaccine. Study-wide results and caveats: The CD4 TCRs associated with vaccination extended across spike and predominated at 160-218 and 743-854. Only five or six individuals given AZD1222 were seropositive at baseline. Females outnumbered males among donors, who were mostly white British; clonal diversity was possibly underestimated.

Concerning this clone: The antigen is not known.

Clones were sequenced by immunoSEQ multiplex PCR, and TCRdb holds only the in-frame ones, with some missing. The table records over 140,000 clones, roughly 92% of them present only once. The ends were cut back, 3 bases at V and 1 base at J, with 9 bases in the middle. CDR3 length equals 15 residues. Germline loops: CDR1 SGHTA, CDR2 FQGNSA. The sequences come from peripheral blood, collected on day 0 of AZD1222 vaccination. This clonotype originated in an adult in good health. V and J are TRBV7-2 and TRBJ1-4, with D perhaps matching TRBD1 (6 bases). In nucleotides, the CDR3 is TGTGCCAGCAGCTTTTCCAGGGGAACTAATGAAAAACTGTTTTTT. Its protein product is CASSFSRGTNEKLFF.